This T cell receptor beta chain was sequenced in a study of T cells in Graves' hyperthyroidism and ophthalmopathy. Overall study results and limits: The model foresaw ophthalmopathy a median around 6.4 months prior to onset.

Amplified TCR beta CDR3 regions derived from RNA transcripts. Using the HTBI primer set, a first-round RT-PCR was run on the TCR CDR3. TCRdb recomputed calls from the multiplex PCR reads with MiXCR, one row per CDR3 protein. The table has 650,000 to 800,000 distinct CDR3 sequences, over 40% seen once. A remark on this clonotype: What it recognizes is unknown.

Thyroid ultrasound, orbital computed tomography, clinical symptoms, and serum thyroxine and TRAb underpinned diagnoses. V shed 7 bases and J shed 3 bases, with 15 bases lying between them. The CDR3 totals 14 residues. CDR1 and CDR2 (germline): SGHTA, FQGNSA. The sequenced material came from peripheral blood or thyroid tissue (not recorded which). This clonotype originated in an adult man with Graves' disease, either hyperthyroidism or ophthalmopathy (not recorded which). The rearrangement joins TRBV7-2 to TRBJ1-2; no reliable D call. In DNA form, the CDR3 reads TGTGCCAGCAAGATTGGAGGTACGGACTATGGCTACACCTTC. Translation gives CASKIGGTDYGYTF.